Listed here is a single T cell receptor delta chain. Only a few counts were recorded for this clone. The specificity of this receptor is unknown. This likely traces to a read error, being one base from a far larger clone. Different DNA sequences within this sample yield the same CDR3. The source of the sample is a study of Vγ9Vδ2 T cells in congenital toxoplasmosis (dated by TCRdb to the early 2020s). With respect to the entire study: IgG, IgM and IgA serology, Western blot and an in-house interferon-gamma release assay were used to diagnose congenital toxoplasmosis. Infant repertoires were sequenced at 2 months after birth and at 1 year of age. Gamma and delta chain CDR3 repertoires of sorted blood gammadelta T cells were compared between congenitally T. gondii-infected and uninfected infants. At 2 months, TCR sequencing included 5 infected and approximately nine uninfected infants, and at 1 year it included 3 infected and 4 uninfected infants. General conclusions and limits of the study: Both infected and uninfected infants showed a high prevalence of a public TRGV9 clonotype. Two months was the earliest age with enough suitable sample material for TCR repertoire analysis, so newborn repertoires were not sequenced. At 2 months, TRGV9 and TRDV2 CDR3s of infected infants appeared to carry fewer N additions than uninfected infants, especially TRDV2-TRDJ1 sequences. The repertoire differences between infected and uninfected infants were less clear at 1 year of age than at 2 months. Among roughly 2-month-old infants, germline-encoded fetal-type TRDV2 CDR3 sequences seemed to show up more often in infected than in uninfected infants, which suggests an in utero expansion footprint.

cDNA was generated in one tube by template-switch reverse transcription with TRGC- and TRDC-specific primers, using SuperScript II. The TRGC primer was designed so that it binds both the TRGC1 and the TRGC2 constant genes. Amplification of TRG and TRD was done with the KAPA Real-Time Library Amplification Kit, and AMPure XP beads were used for purification between steps. Index PCR with the Nextera XT Index Kit was used to attach the Illumina sequencing adapters. Sequencing of TRG and TRD amplicons was performed on an Illumina MiSeq with the V2 300 kit, and 150 bp paired-end reads were generated. The original methods were these. Before any further analysis, FastQC version 0.11.8 was used to assess read quality. Reads were aligned against the TRG or TRD reference genes from GenBank, and CDR3 sequences were constructed using MiXCR version 3.0.3. Default MiXCR settings were kept, except that 3 rather than 5 consecutive nucleotides were used to assemble TRDD gene segments. N additions, CDR3 length, J segment length and clonotype sharing between samples were all calculated using VDJtools version 1.2.1. CDR3 sequences that were out of frame or contained stop codons were removed from the analysis. To look for overlap, the infant repertoires were checked against previously published Vgamma9Vdelta2 repertoires from fetal, cord blood and adult blood. TCRdb reran clone calling on the public reads with CATT; rows sharing one DNA sequence were then combined. None of the V and J calls come from the authors' own analysis; TCRdb made them. Recorded for this sample are some 800 delta-chain clones; more than 10% of them occurred a single time. The top ten clones comprise 15% of the sample.

The same treatment, consisting of spiramycin and/or pyrimethamine plus sulfadiazine plus folinic acid, was given to the mothers of both infected and uninfected infants. Every infant, whether infected or uninfected, was delivered at term, after more than 37 weeks of gestation. About 1 mL of blood was processed into PBMCs by Lymphoprep gradient centrifugation, after which the PBMCs were cryopreserved in liquid nitrogen and shipped to Belgium. After thawing, the PBMCs were labeled with Zombie NIR viability dye and stained with antibodies against CD3, TCR gammadelta, Vgamma9 and Vdelta2. Sorting of CD3+ TCRgammadelta+ T cells was performed on a FACSAria III, reaching a mean purity of almost 99%. For each sample, RNA was extracted from around 9,300 sorted gammadelta T cells with the RNeasy Micro Kit. Infants were born to mothers enrolled with primary T. gondii infection during pregnancy. Peripheral blood was collected from the infants at an outpatient microbiology and virology center in Pavia, Italy.

For CDR1 and CDR2, the germline V gene lists GEAIGNYY and EKD. Inclusive of the bounding cysteine and phenylalanine, the CDR3 is 15 residues long. Only the CDR3 portion is preserved as DNA: 45 bases, with reading frame beginning at the first base. After removal of 2 bases from V and 4 bases from J, the junction retains 7 bases not matched to a gene. The receptor was isolated from a child under 10 years old born to a mother with Toxoplasma gondii infection during pregnancy, either congenitally infected or uninfected (not recorded which). The chain is assembled from TRDV2 and TRDJ1; the junction holds 9 bases that match TRDD3. The sequenced sample consisted of gamma-delta T cells from blood. The encoded CDR3 is CACDSLGDTSDKLIF. The DNA is as follows: TGTGCCTGTGACAGCCTAGGGGATACGAGCGATAAACTCATCTTT.